This note documents a single T cell receptor (beta chain) sequence. Its cognate antigen is unknown. This sample was taken from a study of graft-versus-host responses after intestinal transplantation. About the study: Those transplanted obtained multivisceral, liver-intestinal, or isolated intestinal grafts. Each recipient received anti-thymocyte globulin induction, then tacrolimus and steroids for 2 to 4 years. Study results and limitations: High graft-versus-host to host-versus-graft clonal ratios were found in allografts of patients who had graft-donor T cell macrochimerism. After transplant, early declines in HvG clones were associated with peak levels of circulating GvH clones.

From germline, CDR1 is LNHDA and CDR2 SQIVND (reference sequence). Trimming removed 5 bases from V and 7 bases from J; junction bases left unmatched: 12. This CDR3 contains 16 residues. Repertoires were generated with immunoSEQ multiplex PCR, while TCRdb's copy carries only in-frame clones and drops some. This table holds approximately 110,000 clones, around nine tenths found once. The clonotype comes from a human donor who was the organ donor for an intestinal transplant. The rearrangement joins TRBV19 to TRBJ1-4; 8 bases agree with TRBD1. The source was unstimulated CD4+ T cells sorted from spleen or lymph node cells, collected before transplant. CDR3 protein: CASSPGQGIGPEKLFF. CDR3 in DNA: TGTGCCAGTAGTCCCGGACAGGGAATAGGTCCTGAAAAACTGTTTTTT.